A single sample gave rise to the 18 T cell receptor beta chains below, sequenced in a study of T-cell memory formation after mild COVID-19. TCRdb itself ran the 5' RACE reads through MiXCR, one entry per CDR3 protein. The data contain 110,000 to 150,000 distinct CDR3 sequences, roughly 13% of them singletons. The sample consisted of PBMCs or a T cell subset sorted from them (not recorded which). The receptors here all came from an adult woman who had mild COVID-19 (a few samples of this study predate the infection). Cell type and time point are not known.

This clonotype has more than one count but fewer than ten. The CDR3 sequence: CASSSWDRAYEQYF. The DNA for the CDR3 is TGTGCCAGCAGTTCTTGGGACAGAGCCTACGAGCAGTACTTC. This chain joins TRBV27 and TRBJ2-7; TRBD1 aligns across 7 bases. This CDR3 has 14 amino acids. The germline gives CDR1 MNHEY, CDR2 SMNVEV (reference sequence). The V segment lost 4 bases and the J segment 2 bases; nucleotides outside the gene matches: 5.

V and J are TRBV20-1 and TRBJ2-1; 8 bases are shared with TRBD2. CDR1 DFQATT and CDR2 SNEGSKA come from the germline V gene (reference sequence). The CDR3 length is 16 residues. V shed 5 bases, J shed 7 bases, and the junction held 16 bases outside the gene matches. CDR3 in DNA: TGCAGTGCTGGACCGGTGGGGTCGGGGGGGCGGAATGAGCAGTTCTTC. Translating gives CSAGPVGSGGRNEQFF.

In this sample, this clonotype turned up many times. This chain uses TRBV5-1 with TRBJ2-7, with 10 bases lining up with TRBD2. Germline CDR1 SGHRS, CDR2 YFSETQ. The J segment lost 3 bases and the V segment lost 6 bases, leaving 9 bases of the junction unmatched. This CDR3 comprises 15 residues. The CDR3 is CASTYLAGVLYEQYF. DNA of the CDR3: TGCGCCAGCACCTACCTAGCGGGAGTTCTCTACGAGCAGTACTTC.

CDR3: CASSPWTGVDGYTF. CDR3 sequence (DNA): TGTGCCAGCAGTCCTTGGACGGGGGTCGATGGCTACACCTTC. The rearrangement uses TRBV6-6 and TRBJ1-2, with D possibly being TRBD1 (5 bases). The CDR3 has 14 amino acids. V lost 5 bases and J 6 bases, leaving 16 bases between the germline ends. Germline values: CDR1 MNHNY, CDR2 SVGAGI (reference sequence).

CDR3 DNA: TGTGCCAGCAGTTACTCGGGACTCGGCGGGGATGGCTACACCTTC. As protein: CASSYSGLGGDGYTF. The chain joins TRBV6-5 to TRBJ1-2, with D possibly TRBD1 on 5 matching bases. The CDR3 extends over 15 amino acids. Looked up from germline, CDR1 is MNHEY and CDR2 is SVGAGI. V was cut by 0 bases and J by 6 bases, with 14 bases left in between.

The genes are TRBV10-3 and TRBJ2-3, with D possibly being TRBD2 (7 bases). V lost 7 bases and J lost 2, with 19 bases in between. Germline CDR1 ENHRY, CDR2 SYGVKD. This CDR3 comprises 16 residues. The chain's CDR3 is CAITEGVGGPTDTQYF. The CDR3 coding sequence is TGTGCCATCACGGAAGGAGTGGGGGGGCCCACAGATACGCAGTATTTT.

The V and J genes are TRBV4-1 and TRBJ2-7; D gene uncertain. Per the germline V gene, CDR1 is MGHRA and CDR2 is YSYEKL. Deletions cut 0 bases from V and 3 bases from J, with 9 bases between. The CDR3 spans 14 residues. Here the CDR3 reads CASSQEVAFYEQYF. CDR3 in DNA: TGCGCCAGCAGCCAAGAAGTGGCTTTCTACGAGCAGTACTTC.

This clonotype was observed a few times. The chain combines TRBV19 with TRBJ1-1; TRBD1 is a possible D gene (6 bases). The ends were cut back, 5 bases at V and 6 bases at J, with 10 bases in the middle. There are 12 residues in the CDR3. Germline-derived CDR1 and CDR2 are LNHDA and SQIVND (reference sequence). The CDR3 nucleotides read TGTGCCAGTAGTCTCGGGACATCTGAAGCTTTCTTT. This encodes CASSLGTSEAFF.

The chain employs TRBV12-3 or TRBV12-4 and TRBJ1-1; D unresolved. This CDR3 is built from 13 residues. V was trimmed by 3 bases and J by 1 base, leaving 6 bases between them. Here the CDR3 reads CASSLWGNTEAFF. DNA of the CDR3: TGTGCCAGCAGTTTGTGGGGGAACACTGAAGCTTTCTTT.

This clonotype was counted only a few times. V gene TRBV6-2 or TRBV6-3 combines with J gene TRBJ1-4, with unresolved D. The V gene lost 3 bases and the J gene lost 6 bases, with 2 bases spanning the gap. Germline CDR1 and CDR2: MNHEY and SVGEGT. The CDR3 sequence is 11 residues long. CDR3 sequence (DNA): TGTGCCAGCAGTTATTATGAAAAACTGTTTTTT. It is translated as CASSYYEKLFF.

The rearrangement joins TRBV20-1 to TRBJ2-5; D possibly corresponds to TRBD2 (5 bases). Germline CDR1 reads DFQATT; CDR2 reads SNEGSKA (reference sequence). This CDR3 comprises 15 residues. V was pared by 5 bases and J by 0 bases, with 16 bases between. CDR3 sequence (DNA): TGCAGTGCTCACATTTGGACTCCGTACCAAGAGACCCAGTACTTC. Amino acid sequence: CSAHIWTPYQETQYF.

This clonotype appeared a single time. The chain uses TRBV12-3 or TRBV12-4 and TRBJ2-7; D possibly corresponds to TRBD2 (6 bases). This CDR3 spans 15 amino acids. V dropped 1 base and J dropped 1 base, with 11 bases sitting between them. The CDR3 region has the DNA TGTGCCAGCAGTTTAGGGGGGGTACTTTCCTACGAGCAGTACTTC. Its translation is CASSLGGVLSYEQYF.

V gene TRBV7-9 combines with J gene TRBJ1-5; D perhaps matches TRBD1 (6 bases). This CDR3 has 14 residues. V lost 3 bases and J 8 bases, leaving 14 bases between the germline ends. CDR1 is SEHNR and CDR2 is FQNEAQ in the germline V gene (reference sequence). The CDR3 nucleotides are TGTGCCAGCAGCTTTCATGGACAGACGGAGCCCCAGCATTTT. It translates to CASSFHGQTEPQHF.

CDR3 region: CASSQGDGGAEAFF. The CDR3 DNA sequence: TGCGCCAGCAGCCAAGGGGACGGCGGGGCTGAAGCTTTCTTT. This chain connects TRBV4-1 to TRBJ1-1; weak D call: TRBD1 (5 bases). Per the germline V gene, CDR1 is MGHRA and CDR2 is YSYEKL. Trimming cost V 1 base and J 6 bases, with 12 bases left between them. The CDR3 sequence is 14 residues long.

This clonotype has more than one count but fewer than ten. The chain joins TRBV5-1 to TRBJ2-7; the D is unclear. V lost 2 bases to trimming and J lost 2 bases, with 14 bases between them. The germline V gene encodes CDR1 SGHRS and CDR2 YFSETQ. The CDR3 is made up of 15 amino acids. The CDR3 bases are TGCGCCAGCAGCTTAGGTGCCTCGTCCGCCTACGAGCAGTACTTC. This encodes CASSLGASSAYEQYF.

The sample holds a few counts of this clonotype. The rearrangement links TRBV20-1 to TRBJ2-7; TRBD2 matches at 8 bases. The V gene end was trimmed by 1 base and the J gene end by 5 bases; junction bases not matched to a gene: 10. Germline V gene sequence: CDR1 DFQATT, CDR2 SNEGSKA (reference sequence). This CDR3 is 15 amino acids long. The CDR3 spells CSARGTSSTWDEQYF. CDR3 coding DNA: TGCAGTGCTAGAGGGACTAGCAGTACTTGGGACGAGCAGTACTTC.

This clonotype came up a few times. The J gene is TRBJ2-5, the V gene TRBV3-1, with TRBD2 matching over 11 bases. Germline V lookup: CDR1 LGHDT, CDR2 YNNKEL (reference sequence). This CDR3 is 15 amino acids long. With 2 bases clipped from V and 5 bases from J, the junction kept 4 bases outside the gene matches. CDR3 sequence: CASSQTSGGPETQYF. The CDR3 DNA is TGTGCCAGCAGCCAAACTAGCGGGGGCCCCGAGACCCAGTACTTC.

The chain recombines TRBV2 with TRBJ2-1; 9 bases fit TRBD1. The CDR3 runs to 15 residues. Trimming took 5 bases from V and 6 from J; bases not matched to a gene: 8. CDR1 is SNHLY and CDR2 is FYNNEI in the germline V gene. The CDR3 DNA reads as TGTGCCAGCAGTAAACAGGGGGCGCGTGTCAATGAGCAGTTCTTC. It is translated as CASSKQGARVNEQFF.